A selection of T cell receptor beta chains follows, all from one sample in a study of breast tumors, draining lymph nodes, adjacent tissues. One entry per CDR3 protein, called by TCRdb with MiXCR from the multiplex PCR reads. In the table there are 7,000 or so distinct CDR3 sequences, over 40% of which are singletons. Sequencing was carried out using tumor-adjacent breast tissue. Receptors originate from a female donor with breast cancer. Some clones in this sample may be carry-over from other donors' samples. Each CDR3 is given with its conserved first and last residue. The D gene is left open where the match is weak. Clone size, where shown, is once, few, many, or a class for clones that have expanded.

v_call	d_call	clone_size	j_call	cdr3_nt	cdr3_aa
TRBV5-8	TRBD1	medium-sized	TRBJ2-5	TGTGCCAGCGGAAATGCCGGACAGGGCAGGGGAGAGACCCAGTACTTC	CASGNAGQGRGETQYF
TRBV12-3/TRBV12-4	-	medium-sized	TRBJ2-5	TGTGCCAGCAGCCCCGAAATAGCGTCGGAGACCCAGTACTTC	CASSPEIASETQYF
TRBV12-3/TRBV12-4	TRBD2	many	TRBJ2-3	TGTGCCAGCAGTTTAGCGGGCGGGAGAAGTAAACGGGCCACAGATACGCAGTATTTT	CASSLAGGRSKRATDTQYF
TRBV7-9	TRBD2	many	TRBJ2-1	TGTGCCAGCAGCTCGGGACTAGCGGGGCTTCGGAATGAGCAGTTCTTC	CASSSGLAGLRNEQFF
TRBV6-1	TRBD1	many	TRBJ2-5	TGTGCCAGCAGGTGGGACAGGGTCCAAGAGACCCAGTACTTC	CASRWDRVQETQYF
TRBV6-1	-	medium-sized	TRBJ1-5	TGTGCCAGCGGTCATCAGCCCCAGCATTTT	CASGHQPQHF
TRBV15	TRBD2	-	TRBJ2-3	TGTGCCACCAGCAGAGATACACTAGCGGGGGCCCTGGGGGATACGCAGTATTTT	CATSRDTLAGALGDTQYF
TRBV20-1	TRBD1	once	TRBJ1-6	TGTGGTGCTTACACCGGGACAGGGGGACCCCTCCACTTT	CGAYTGTGGPLHF
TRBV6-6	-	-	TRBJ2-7	TGTGCCAGCACGATAGGTCACTACGAGCAGTACTTC	CASTIGHYEQYF
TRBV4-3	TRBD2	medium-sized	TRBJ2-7	TGCGCCAGCAGCCAAGATGTAGCGGGCGGGTCCTACGAGCAGTACTTC	CASSQDVAGGSYEQYF
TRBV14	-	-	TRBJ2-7	TGTGCCAGCAGCGCAATGCCAAGCCCCTACGAGCAGTACTTC	CASSAMPSPYEQYF
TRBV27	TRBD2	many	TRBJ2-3	TGTGCCAGCAGTTTCGATAGCGGGAGCCCAGATACGCAGTATTTT	CASSFDSGSPDTQYF
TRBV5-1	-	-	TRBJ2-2	TGCGCCAGCAGCTTGAACACCGGGGAGCTGTTTTTT	CASSLNTGELFF
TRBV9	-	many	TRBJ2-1	TGTGCCAGCAGCGTAGGCGGTGTCGATGCTGGGCAGTTCTTC	CASSVGGVDAGQFF
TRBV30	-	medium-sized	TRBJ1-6	TGTGCCTGGAGTTCGCCCAAGACCCTCCACTTT	CAWSSPKTLHF
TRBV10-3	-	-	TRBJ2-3	TGTGCCACCAGCGGCCTACGCACAGATACGCAATATTTT	CATSGLRTDTQYF
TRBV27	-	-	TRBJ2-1	TGTGCCAGCAGTCTGAGCCCGAGGTACAATGAGCAGTTCTTC	CASSLSPRYNEQFF
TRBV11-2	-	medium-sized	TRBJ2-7	TGTGCCAGCAGCTTAGGGGTAGTCGGTTACGAGCAGTACTTC	CASSLGVVGYEQYF
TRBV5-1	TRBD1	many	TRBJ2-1	TGCGCCAGCAGCCCTGGACAGGGAATTGGGGGTGAGCAGTTCTTC	CASSPGQGIGGEQFF
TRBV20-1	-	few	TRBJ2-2	TGCAGTGCCCTGGACCTGACGAACACCGGGGAGCTGTTTTTT	CSALDLTNTGELFF
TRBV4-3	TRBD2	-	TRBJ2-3	TGCGCCAGCAGCTTCCCGACTAGCGGCGCAGATACGCAGTATTTT	CASSFPTSGADTQYF
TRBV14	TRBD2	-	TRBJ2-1	TGTGCCAGCAGCCACGTCGGGTGGCTAGCGGGAGGCTTTGGCTCCTACAATGAGCAGCTCTTC	CASSHVGWLAGGFGSYNEQLF
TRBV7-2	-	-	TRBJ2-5	TGTGCCAGCAGCATTGAGCAACAAGAGACCCAGTACTTC	CASSIEQQETQYF
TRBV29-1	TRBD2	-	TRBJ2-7	TGCAGCGTTGAAGGACTAGCGGAGTCGGCCTACGAGCAGTACTTC	CSVEGLAESAYEQYF